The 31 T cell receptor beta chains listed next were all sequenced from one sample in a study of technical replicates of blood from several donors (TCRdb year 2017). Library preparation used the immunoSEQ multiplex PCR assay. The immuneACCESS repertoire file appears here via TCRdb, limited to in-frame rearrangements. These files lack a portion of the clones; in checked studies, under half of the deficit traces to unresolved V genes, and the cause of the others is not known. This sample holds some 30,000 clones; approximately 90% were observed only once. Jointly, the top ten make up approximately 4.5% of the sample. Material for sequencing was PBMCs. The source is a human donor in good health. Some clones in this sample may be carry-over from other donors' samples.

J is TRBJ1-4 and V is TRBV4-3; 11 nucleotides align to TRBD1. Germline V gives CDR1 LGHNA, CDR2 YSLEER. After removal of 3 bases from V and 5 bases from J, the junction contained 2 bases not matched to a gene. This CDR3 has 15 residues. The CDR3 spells CASSQGQGGNEKLFF. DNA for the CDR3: TGCGCCAGCAGCCAGGGACAGGGGGGGAATGAAAAACTGTTTTTT.

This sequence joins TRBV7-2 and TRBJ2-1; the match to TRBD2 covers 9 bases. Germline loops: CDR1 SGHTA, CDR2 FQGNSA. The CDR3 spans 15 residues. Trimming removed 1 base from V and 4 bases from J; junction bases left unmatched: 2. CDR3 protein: CASSLGAGGYNEQFF. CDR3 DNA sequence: TGTGCCAGCAGCTTAGGAGCGGGGGGTTACAATGAGCAGTTCTTC. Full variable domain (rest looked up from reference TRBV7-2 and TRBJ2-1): GAGVSQSPSNKVTEKGKDVELRCDPISGHTALYWYRQSLGQGLEFLIYFQGNSAPDKSGLPSDRFSAERTGGSVSTLTIQRTQQEDSAVYLCASSLGAGGYNEQFFGPGTRLTVL.

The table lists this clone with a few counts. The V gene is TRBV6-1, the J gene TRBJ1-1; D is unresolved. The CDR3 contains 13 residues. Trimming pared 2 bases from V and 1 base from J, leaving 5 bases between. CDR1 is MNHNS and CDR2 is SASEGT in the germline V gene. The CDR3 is CASSERGNTEAFF. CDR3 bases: TGTGCCAGCAGTGAACGGGGGAACACTGAAGCTTTCTTT.

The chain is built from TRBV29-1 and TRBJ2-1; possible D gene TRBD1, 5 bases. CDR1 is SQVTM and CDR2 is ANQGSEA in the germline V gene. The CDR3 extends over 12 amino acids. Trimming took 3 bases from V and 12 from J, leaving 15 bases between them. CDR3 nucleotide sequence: TGCAGCGTTGAGATAGTTGTGCAGGGGCAGTTCTTC. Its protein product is CSVEIVVQGQFF.

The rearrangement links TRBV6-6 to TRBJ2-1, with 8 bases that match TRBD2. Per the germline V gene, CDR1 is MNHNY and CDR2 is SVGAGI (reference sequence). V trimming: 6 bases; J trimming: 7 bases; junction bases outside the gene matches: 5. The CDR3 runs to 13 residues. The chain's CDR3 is CASSYGGANEQFF. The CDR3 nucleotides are TGTGCCAGCAGCTACGGGGGGGCGAATGAGCAGTTCTTC.

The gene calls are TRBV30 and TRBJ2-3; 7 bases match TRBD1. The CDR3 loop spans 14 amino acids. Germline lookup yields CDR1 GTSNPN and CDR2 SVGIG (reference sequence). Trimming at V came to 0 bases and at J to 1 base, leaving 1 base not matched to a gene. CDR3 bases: TGTGCCTGGAGTGTAGGGACAGGCACAGATACGCAGTATTTT. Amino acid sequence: CAWSVGTGTDTQYF.

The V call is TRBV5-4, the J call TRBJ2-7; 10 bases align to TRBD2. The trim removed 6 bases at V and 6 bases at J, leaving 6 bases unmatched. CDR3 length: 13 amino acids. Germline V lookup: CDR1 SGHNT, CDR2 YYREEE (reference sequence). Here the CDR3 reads CASMSGGAGEQYF. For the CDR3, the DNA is TGTGCCAGCATGAGCGGGGGGGCGGGCGAGCAGTACTTC.

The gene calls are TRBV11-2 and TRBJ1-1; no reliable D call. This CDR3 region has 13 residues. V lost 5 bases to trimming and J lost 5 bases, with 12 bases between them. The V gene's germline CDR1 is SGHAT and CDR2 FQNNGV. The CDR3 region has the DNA TGTGCCAGCAGCCCGGGAGGGTCGACTGAAGCTTTCTTT. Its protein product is CASSPGGSTEAFF.

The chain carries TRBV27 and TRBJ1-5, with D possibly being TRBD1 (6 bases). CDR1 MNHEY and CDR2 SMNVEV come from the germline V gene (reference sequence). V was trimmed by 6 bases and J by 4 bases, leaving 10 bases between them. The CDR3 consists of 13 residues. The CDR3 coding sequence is TGTGCCAGCAGCCCTACAGGGAATCAGCCCCAGCATTTT. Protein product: CASSPTGNQPQHF.

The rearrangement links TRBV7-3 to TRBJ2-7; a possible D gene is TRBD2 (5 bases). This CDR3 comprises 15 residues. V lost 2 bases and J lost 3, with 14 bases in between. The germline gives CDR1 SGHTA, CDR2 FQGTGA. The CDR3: CASSLGRGPGYEQYF. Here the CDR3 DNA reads TGTGCCAGCAGCTTAGGTCGGGGTCCAGGCTACGAGCAGTACTTC.

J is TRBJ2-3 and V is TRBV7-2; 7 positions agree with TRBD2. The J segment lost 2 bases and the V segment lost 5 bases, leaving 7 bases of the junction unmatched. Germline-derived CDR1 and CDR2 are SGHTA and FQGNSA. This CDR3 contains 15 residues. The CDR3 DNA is TGTGCCAGCAGCGTGAGAGCGGGATACACAGATACGCAGTATTTT. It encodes CASSVRAGYTDTQYF.

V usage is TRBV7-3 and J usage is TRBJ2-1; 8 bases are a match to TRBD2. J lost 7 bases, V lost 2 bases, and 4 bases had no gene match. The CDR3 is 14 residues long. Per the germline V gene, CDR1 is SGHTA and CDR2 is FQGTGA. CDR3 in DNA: TGTGCCAGCAGCTTAGGCGGGAGGAGGAATGAGCAGTTCTTC. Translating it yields CASSLGGRRNEQFF.

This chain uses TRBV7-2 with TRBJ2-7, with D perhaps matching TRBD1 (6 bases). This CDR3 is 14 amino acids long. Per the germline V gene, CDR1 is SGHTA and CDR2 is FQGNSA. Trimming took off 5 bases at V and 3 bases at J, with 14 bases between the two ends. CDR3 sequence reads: CASSPGHHVYEQYF. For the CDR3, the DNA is TGTGCCAGCAGCCCGGGACATCACGTCTACGAGCAGTACTTC.

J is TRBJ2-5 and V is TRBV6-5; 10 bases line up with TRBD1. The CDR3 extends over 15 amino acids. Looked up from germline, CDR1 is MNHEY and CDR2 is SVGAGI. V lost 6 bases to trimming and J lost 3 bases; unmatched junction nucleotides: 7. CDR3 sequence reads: CASSAAGQGKETQYF. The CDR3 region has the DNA TGTGCCAGCAGCGCAGCGGGACAGGGGAAAGAGACCCAGTACTTC.

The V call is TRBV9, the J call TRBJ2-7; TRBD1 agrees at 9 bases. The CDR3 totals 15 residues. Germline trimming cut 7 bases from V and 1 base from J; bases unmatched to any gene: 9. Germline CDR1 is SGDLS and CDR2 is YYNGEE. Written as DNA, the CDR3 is TGTGCCAGCGGACGAACAGGGGGCGGATCCTACGAGCAGTACTTC. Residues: CASGRTGGGSYEQYF.

CDR3 nucleotides: TGTGCCAGCAGCTTAAATTCCGGGGACAATGAGCAGTTCTTC. The encoded protein is CASSLNSGDNEQFF. This sequence joins TRBV13 and TRBJ2-1, with D possibly matching TRBD2 (5 bases). Germline V gene lookup returns CDR1 PRHDT and CDR2 FYEKMQ (reference sequence). This CDR3 is 14 amino acids long. Trimming took 2 bases from V and 5 from J, leaving 10 bases between them.

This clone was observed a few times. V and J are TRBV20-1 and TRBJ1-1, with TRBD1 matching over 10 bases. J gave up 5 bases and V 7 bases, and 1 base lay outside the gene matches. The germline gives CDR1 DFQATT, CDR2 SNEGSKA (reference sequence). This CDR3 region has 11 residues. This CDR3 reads CSGTGGTEAFF. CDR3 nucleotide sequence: TGCAGTGGGACAGGGGGAACTGAAGCTTTCTTT.

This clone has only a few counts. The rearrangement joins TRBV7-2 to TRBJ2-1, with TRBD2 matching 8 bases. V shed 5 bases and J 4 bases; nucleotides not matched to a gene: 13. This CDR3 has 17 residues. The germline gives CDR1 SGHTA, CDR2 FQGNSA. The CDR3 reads CASSTGVRLAPYNEQFF. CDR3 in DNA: TGTGCCAGCAGCACCGGCGTGAGACTAGCGCCTTACAATGAGCAGTTCTTC.

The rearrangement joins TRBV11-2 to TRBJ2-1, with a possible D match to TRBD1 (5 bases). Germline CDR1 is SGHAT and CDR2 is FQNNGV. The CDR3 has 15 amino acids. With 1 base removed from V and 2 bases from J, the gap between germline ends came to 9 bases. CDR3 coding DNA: TGTGCCAGCAGCTTAGCCAGGGCTACCTACAATGAGCAGTTCTTC. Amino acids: CASSLARATYNEQFF.

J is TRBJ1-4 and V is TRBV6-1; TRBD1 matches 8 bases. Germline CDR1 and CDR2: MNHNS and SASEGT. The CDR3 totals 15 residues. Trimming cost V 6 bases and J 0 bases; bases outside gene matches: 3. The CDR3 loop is CASRKQGATNEKLFF. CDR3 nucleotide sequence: TGTGCCAGCAGGAAACAGGGGGCAACTAATGAAAAACTGTTTTTT.

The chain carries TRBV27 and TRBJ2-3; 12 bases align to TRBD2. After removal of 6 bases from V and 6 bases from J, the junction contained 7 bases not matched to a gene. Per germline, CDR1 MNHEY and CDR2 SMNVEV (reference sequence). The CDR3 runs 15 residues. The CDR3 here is CASSQPGTSGDTQYF. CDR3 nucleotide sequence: TGTGCCAGCAGCCAGCCCGGGACTAGCGGGGATACGCAGTATTTT.

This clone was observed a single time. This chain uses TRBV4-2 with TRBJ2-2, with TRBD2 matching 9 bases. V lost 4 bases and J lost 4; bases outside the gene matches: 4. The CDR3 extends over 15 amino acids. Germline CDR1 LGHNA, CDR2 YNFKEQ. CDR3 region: CASSLAGGLTGELFF. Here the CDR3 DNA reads TGTGCCAGCAGCCTGGCGGGGGGGCTCACCGGGGAGCTGTTTTTT.

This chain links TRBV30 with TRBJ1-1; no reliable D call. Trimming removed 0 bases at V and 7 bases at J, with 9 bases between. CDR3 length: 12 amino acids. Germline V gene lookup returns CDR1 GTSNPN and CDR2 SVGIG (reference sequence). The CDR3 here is CAWSVGRYEAFF. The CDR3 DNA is TGTGCCTGGAGTGTAGGCAGGTATGAAGCTTTCTTT.

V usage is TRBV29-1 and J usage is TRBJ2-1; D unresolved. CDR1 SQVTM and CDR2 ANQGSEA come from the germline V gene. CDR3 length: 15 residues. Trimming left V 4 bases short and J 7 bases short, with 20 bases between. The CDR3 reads CSVGRVPLHGNEQFF. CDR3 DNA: TGCAGCGTTGGCCGTGTTCCCCTCCACGGGAATGAGCAGTTCTTC.

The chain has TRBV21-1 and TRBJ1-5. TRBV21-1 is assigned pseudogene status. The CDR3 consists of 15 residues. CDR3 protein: CASRTGVLSNQPQHF. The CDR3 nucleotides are TGTGCCAGCAGAACCGGGGTCCTTAGCAATCAGCCCCAGCATTTT.

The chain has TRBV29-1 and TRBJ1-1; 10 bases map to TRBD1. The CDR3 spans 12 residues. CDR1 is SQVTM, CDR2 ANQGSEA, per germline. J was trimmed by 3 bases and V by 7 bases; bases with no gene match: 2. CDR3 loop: CSGDRGDTEAFF. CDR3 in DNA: TGCAGCGGGGACAGGGGAGACACTGAAGCTTTCTTT.

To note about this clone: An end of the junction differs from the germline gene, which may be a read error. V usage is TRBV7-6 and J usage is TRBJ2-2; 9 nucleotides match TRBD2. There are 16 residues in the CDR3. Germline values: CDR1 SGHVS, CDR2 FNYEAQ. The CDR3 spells CASSLAGGRATGELFF. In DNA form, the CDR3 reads TGTGCCAGCAGCCTAGCGGGCGGGAGGGCCACCGGGGAGCTGTTTTTT.

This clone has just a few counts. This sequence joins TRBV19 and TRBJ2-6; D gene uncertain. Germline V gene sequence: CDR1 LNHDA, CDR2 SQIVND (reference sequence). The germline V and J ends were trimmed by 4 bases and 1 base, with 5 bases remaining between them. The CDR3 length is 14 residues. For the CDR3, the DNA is TGTGCCAGTAGTACTCGGTCTGGGGCCAACGTCCTGACTTTC. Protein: CASSTRSGANVLTF.

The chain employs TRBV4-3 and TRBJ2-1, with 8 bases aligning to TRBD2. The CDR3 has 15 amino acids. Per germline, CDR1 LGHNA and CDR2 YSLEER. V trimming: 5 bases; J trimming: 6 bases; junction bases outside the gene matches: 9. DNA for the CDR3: TGCGCCAGCAGCACGCATAGCGGGGCCCCCAATGAGCAGTTCTTC. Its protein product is CASSTHSGAPNEQFF.

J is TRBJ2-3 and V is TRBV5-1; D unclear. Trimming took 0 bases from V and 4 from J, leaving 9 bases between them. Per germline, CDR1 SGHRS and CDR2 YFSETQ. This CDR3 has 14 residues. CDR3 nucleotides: TGCGCCAGCAGCTTGGCCGTCCCAGCAGATACGCAGTATTTT. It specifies CASSLAVPADTQYF.

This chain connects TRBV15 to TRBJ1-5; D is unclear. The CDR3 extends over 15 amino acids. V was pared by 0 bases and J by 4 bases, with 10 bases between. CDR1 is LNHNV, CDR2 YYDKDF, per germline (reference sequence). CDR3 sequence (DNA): TGTGCCACCAGCAGAGAGGCTGGGAGTAATCAGCCCCAGCATTTT. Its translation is CATSREAGSNQPQHF. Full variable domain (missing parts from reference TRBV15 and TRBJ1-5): DAMVIQNPRYQVTQFGKPVTLSCSQTLNHNVMYWYQQKSSQAPKLLFHYYDKDFNNEADTPDNFQSRRPNTSFCFLDIRSPGLGDTAMYLCATSREAGSNQPQHFGDGTRLSIL.